This TCR beta chain was sequenced during a study of blood T cell repertoires in COVID-19. Study-level background: From the United States, Italy and Spain came samples of acute and convalescent COVID-19. Sources were T cells, B-cell-depleted T cells, or PBMCs; the material itself was cDNA or gDNA.

Authors' processing steps: Amplification from reference gene primers served as the basis for estimated nucleated cell counts. Data came from immunoSEQ multiplex PCR; TCRdb stores just in-frame clones and leaves some out. That table is the source of V, J and clone size, and D and trimming were worked out from the DNA. Of roughly 360,000 clones listed, over 75% were seen once; the top ten hold 0.95% to 1%. The CDR3 extends over 16 amino acids. V was pared by 3 bases and J by 0 bases, with 12 bases between. CDR1 GTSNPN and CDR2 SVGIG come from the germline V gene (reference sequence). The sequenced material came from PBMCs or T cells enriched from blood (not recorded which). The TCR sequence derives from a woman aged 25 to 39 with acute COVID-19. The rearrangement uses TRBV30 and TRBJ2-6, with no clear D. The CDR3 DNA is TGTGCCTGGAGCGCTATCGCCTTCTCTGGGGCCAACGTCCTGACTTTC. Its protein product is CAWSAIAFSGANVLTF.